The 6 T cell receptor beta chains below were found in one sample sequenced in a study of T cells in Graves' hyperthyroidism and ophthalmopathy. Authors of the study amplified TCR beta CDR3 regions from RNA transcripts. A first-round RT-PCR of the TCR CDR3 used the HTBI primer set. Each CDR3 protein is one row after TCRdb ran MiXCR on the multiplex PCR reads. The sample contains 640,000 or so distinct CDR3 sequences, roughly 14% of which appear only once. The specimen sequenced was blood. These receptors came from a middle-aged woman with Graves' ophthalmopathy.

This clonotype was seen ten or more times. V gene TRBV6-5 combines with J gene TRBJ1-2; 7 nucleotides align to TRBD1. V shed 3 bases, J shed 7 bases, and the junction held 8 bases outside the gene matches. The CDR3 loop spans 14 amino acids. Germline V gene data show CDR1 as MNHEY and CDR2 as SVGAGI. The CDR3 loop is CASSYSGQVFGYTF. The DNA of the CDR3 is TGTGCCAGCAGTTATTCCGGACAGGTTTTTGGCTACACCTTC.

The V call is TRBV28, the J call TRBJ1-1; tentatively, D is TRBD1 (6 bases). Trimming cost V 5 bases and J 5 bases, with 18 bases left between them. The germline CDR1 and CDR2 sequences are MDHEN and SYDVKM. This CDR3 has 15 amino acids. The CDR3 region has the DNA TGTGCCAGCAGTCCGAGATACAGGGTTGGAACTGAAGCTTTCTTT. It is translated as CASSPRYRVGTEAFF.

This clonotype has a count of ten or more. The chain joins TRBV15 to TRBJ1-3; D gene uncertain. The length of the CDR3 is 15 residues. With 1 base removed from V and 3 bases from J, the gap between germline ends came to 10 bases. Germline V CDR1 and CDR2: LNHNV, YYDKDF (reference sequence). The CDR3 region is CATSRGGSHGNTIYF. In DNA form, the CDR3 reads TGTGCCACCAGCAGAGGCGGGAGCCATGGAAACACCATATATTTT.

This clonotype was seen ten or more times. The CDR3 DNA reads TGTGCCAGCAGCAAGGACAGGCTACTCAATCAGCCCCAGCATTTT. It encodes CASSKDRLLNQPQHF. The J gene is TRBJ1-5, the V gene TRBV7-8, with 7 bases that match TRBD1. CDR3 size: 15 residues. Germline CDR1 is SGHVS and CDR2 is FQNEAQ. Trimming removed 5 bases from V and 3 bases from J; junction bases left unmatched: 7.

This clonotype was seen many times. The V and J genes are TRBV20-1 and TRBJ1-2; a weak D match, TRBD1 (6 bases). The ends were cut back, 4 bases at V and 5 bases at J, with 17 bases in the middle. The length of the CDR3 is 14 residues. Per germline, CDR1 DFQATT and CDR2 SNEGSKA (reference sequence). CDR3 sequence: CSATGGLLSYGYTF. The CDR3 DNA reads as TGCAGTGCTACGGGGGGGCTTTTAAGTTATGGCTACACCTTC.

This clonotype showed up many times. The chain uses TRBV7-3 and TRBJ1-1, with unresolved D. The germline CDR1 and CDR2 sequences are SGHTA and FQGTGA. CDR3 size: 13 residues. Trimming took 5 bases from V and 6 from J, leaving 13 bases between them. The CDR3 DNA is TGTGCCAGCAGCCCCCACTATCCGGCTGAAGCTTTCTTT. Its protein is CASSPHYPAEAFF.